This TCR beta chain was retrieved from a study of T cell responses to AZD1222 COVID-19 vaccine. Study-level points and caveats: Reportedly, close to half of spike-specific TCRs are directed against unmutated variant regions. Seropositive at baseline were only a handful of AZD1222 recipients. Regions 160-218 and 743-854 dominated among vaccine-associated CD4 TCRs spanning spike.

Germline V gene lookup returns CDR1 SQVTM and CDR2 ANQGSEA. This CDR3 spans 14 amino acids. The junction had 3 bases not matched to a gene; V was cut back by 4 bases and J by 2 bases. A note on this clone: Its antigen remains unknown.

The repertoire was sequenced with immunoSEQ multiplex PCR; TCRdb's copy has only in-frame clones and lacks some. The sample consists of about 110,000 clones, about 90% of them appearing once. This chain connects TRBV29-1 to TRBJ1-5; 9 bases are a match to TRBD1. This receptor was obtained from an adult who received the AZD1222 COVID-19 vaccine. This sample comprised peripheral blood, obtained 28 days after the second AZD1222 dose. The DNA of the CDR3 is TGCAGCGTTGCGCGGGACAGGGGCAATCAGCCCCAGCATTTT. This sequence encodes CSVARDRGNQPQHF.